What follows are 20 T cell receptor beta chains derived from one specimen sequenced in a study of blood T cell repertoires in COVID-19. Clones were read by immunoSEQ multiplex PCR, and TCRdb kept only the in-frame ones, dropping some. The data show hundreds of thousands of clones, with approximately 86% seen just once and approximately 14% held by the top ten. Sequenced: peripheral blood. Source of these receptors: a woman in her seventies with COVID-19, enrolled during active disease.

The CDR3 loop is CASSLAGDTDTQYF. CDR3 DNA sequence: TGTGCCAGCAGCCTCGCGGGAGACACAGATACGCAGTATTTT. The genes are TRBV3-1 (or the pseudogene TRBV3-2) and TRBJ2-3; 7 nucleotides align to TRBD2. Looked up from germline, CDR1 is LGHDT and CDR2 is YNNKEL (reference sequence). V was clipped by 4 bases and J by 2 bases; unmatched bases: 3. The CDR3 sequence is 14 residues long.

This chain uses TRBV15 with TRBJ2-7; TRBD1 matches at 7 bases. The CDR3 extends over 16 amino acids. V dropped 5 bases and J dropped 1; count of bases not matched to a gene: 11. From germline, CDR1 is LNHNV and CDR2 YYDKDF (reference sequence). The CDR3 DNA follows: TGTGCCACCAGCGGATGGACAGGCGTACCTTCCTACGAGCAGTACTTC. It encodes CATSGWTGVPSYEQYF.

CDR3 region: CASSRQEKLFF. CDR3 coding DNA: TGTGCCAGCAGCCGACAGGAAAAACTGTTTTTT. The V gene is TRBV12-3 or TRBV12-4, the J gene TRBJ1-4; D is perhaps TRBD1 (5 bases). CDR3 size: 11 residues. Trimming stripped 6 bases from V and 8 bases from J, with 7 bases between.

The rearrangement uses TRBV18 and TRBJ1-4, with 9 bases that match TRBD1. In germline, CDR1 is KGHSH, CDR2 LQKENI. Trimming cost V 4 bases and J 5 bases; bases outside gene matches: 2. The length of the CDR3 is 14 residues. In nucleotides, the CDR3 is TGTGCCAGCTCACGGGACAGGGAGAATGAAAAACTGTTTTTT. It yields the protein CASSRDRENEKLFF.

The chain uses TRBV5-8 and TRBJ2-1; D perhaps matches TRBD2 (7 bases). The CDR3 is made up of 15 amino acids. V was trimmed by 4 bases and J by 5 bases, leaving 16 bases between them. Germline CDR1 SGHTS, CDR2 YDEGEE. CDR3 DNA: TGTGCCAGCAGCCTGAGGGGAGGGGACAACAATGAGCAGTTCTTC. Protein sequence: CASSLRGGDNNEQFF.

In DNA, the CDR3 is TGTGCCAGCAGCCTAAACTGGGACTCCGCCACAGATACGCAGTATTTT. Its translation: CASSLNWDSATDTQYF. The chain links TRBV7-2 to TRBJ2-3, with a tentative D call TRBD2 (6 bases). Germline V gene lookup returns CDR1 SGHTA and CDR2 FQGNSA. CDR3 size: 16 residues. V was cut by 5 bases and J by 2 bases, with 17 bases left in between.

The chain employs TRBV3-1 (or the pseudogene TRBV3-2) and TRBJ1-2, with TRBD1 matching over 10 bases. The CDR3 loop spans 19 amino acids. Germline assignment: CDR1 LGHDT and CDR2 YNNKEL (reference sequence). V dropped 3 bases and J dropped 7; count of bases not matched to a gene: 20. CDR3 sequence reads: CASSHNRIERDRGLGGYTF. The CDR3 coding sequence is TGTGCCAGCAGCCATAATCGGATCGAACGGGACAGGGGTCTAGGTGGCTACACCTTC.

The V gene is TRBV19, the J gene TRBJ1-6; D gene ambiguous. Germline lookup yields CDR1 LNHDA and CDR2 SQIVND (reference sequence). V shed 9 bases and J shed 8 bases, with 17 bases lying between them. The CDR3 length is 14 residues. The CDR3 DNA follows: TGTGCCAGCACGGCCGTATTCGGAGATTCACCCCTCCACTTT. This translates into CASTAVFGDSPLHF.

The rearrangement uses TRBV5-6 and TRBJ1-5; D gene uncertain. This CDR3 is built from 13 residues. V was trimmed by 2 bases and J by 5 bases, leaving 8 bases between them. Germline assignment: CDR1 SGHDT and CDR2 YYEEEE. The CDR3 sequence is CASSLTRYQPQHF. As DNA, the CDR3 is TGTGCCAGCAGCTTAACTAGATATCAGCCCCAGCATTTT.

This clone was recorded only once. This chain links TRBV6-1 with TRBJ1-1; 7 bases map to TRBD1. The CDR3 totals 14 residues. With 2 bases clipped from V and 6 bases from J, the junction kept 6 bases outside the gene matches. Germline-derived CDR1 and CDR2 are MNHNS and SASEGT. The CDR3 reads CASSERGTVSEAFF. The CDR3 region has the DNA TGTGCCAGCAGTGAACGGGGGACAGTCTCTGAAGCTTTCTTT.

The rearrangement uses TRBV5-5 and TRBJ1-5; maybe TRBD1 (5 bases). From germline, CDR1 is SGHKS and CDR2 YYEKEE (reference sequence). CDR3 length equals 16 residues. The V end lost 1 base, the J end lost 8 bases, and 19 bases lay between the germline ends. The CDR3 DNA follows: TGTGCCAGCAGCTTGTGGGCAGGGAGGTCGGCAGAGCCCCAGCATTTT. This translates into CASSLWAGRSAEPQHF.

This clone was counted once. The chain employs TRBV6-6 and TRBJ2-5; 8 nucleotides match TRBD2. CDR3 length: 16 residues. Trimming at V came to 3 bases and at J to 4 bases, leaving 10 bases not matched to a gene. The germline gives CDR1 MNHNY, CDR2 SVGAGI (reference sequence). CDR3 sequence (DNA): TGTGCCAGCAGTTATTTGCCAGCGGGGGAGGGAGAGACCCAGTACTTC. Translating it yields CASSYLPAGEGETQYF.

V usage is TRBV9 and J usage is TRBJ2-3; 7 positions match TRBD1. Germline lookup yields CDR1 SGDLS and CDR2 YYNGEE. CDR3 length equals 14 residues. Trimming removed 4 bases from V and 1 base from J; junction bases left unmatched: 3. CDR3 in amino acids: CASSLGGGTDTQYF. In nucleotides, the CDR3 is TGTGCCAGCAGCTTAGGGGGCGGCACAGATACGCAGTATTTT.

The CDR3, as DNA: TGTGCCAACAGGGATCGGGAGGAAAACTATGGCTACACCTTC. This codes for CANRDREENYGYTF. V and J are TRBV25-1 and TRBJ1-2; the D gene is possibly TRBD1 (6 bases). From germline, CDR1 is MGHDK and CDR2 SYGVNS. The CDR3 extends over 14 amino acids. The ends were cut back, 10 bases at V and 2 bases at J, with 17 bases in the middle.

This clone has more than one count but fewer than ten. The chain combines TRBV4-3 with TRBJ1-3, with D unresolved. CDR1 is LGHNA and CDR2 is YSLEER in the germline V gene. The CDR3 totals 14 residues. Trimming left V 0 bases short and J 3 bases short, with 6 bases between. The CDR3 bases are TGCGCCAGCAGCCAAGATAGGAGTGGAAACACCATATATTTT. Its protein product is CASSQDRSGNTIYF.

The genes are TRBV4-1 and TRBJ2-3, with a possible D match to TRBD1 (5 bases). V lost 1 base to trimming and J lost 2 bases, with 7 bases between them. Looked up from germline, CDR1 is MGHRA and CDR2 is YSYEKL. This CDR3 region has 14 residues. CDR3 DNA: TGCGCCAGCAGCCAAGGGGGCCCCACAGATACGCAGTATTTT. Amino acids: CASSQGGPTDTQYF.

This clone was recorded many times. The genes are TRBV5-1 and TRBJ2-3, with TRBD2 matching 7 bases. The CDR3 spans 14 residues. Germline V gene sequence: CDR1 SGHRS, CDR2 YFSETQ. The V segment lost 4 bases and the J segment 2 bases; nucleotides outside the gene matches: 4. CDR3 DNA: TGCGCCAGCAGCCCGGGACTAATCACAGATACGCAGTATTTT. Translating it yields CASSPGLITDTQYF.

The genes are TRBV10-3 and TRBJ1-2; 8 nucleotides agree with TRBD1. CDR3 length: 16 amino acids. The germline gives CDR1 ENHRY, CDR2 SYGVKD. Trimming took 0 bases from V and 4 from J; bases not matched to a gene: 7. This CDR3 is CAISESARTGSYGYTF. In DNA, the CDR3 is TGTGCCATCAGTGAGTCGGCGAGGACAGGGAGCTATGGCTACACCTTC.

This clone was seen more than once but under ten times. The V and J genes are TRBV27 and TRBJ1-5, with D perhaps TRBD1 (6 bases). V was clipped by 2 bases and J by 6 bases, with 11 bases between them. The CDR3 is 14 residues long. CDR1 and CDR2 (germline): MNHEY, SMNVEV (reference sequence). CDR3 sequence: CASSLAGGLQPQHF. The CDR3 DNA reads as TGTGCCAGCAGTTTAGCGGGGGGGCTTCAGCCCCAGCATTTT.

The table lists this clone with a count of one. In DNA, the CDR3 is TGTGCCAGCACTTGGTTGGGGGGGTCTAATGAAAAACTGTTTTTT. Encoded protein: CASTWLGGSNEKLFF. This chain uses TRBV7-9 with TRBJ1-4; D perhaps matches TRBD1 (5 bases). Per germline, CDR1 SEHNR and CDR2 FQNEAQ (reference sequence). The CDR3 covers 15 residues. Trimming shortened V by 7 bases and J by 3 bases, and 15 bases separated the two germline ends.